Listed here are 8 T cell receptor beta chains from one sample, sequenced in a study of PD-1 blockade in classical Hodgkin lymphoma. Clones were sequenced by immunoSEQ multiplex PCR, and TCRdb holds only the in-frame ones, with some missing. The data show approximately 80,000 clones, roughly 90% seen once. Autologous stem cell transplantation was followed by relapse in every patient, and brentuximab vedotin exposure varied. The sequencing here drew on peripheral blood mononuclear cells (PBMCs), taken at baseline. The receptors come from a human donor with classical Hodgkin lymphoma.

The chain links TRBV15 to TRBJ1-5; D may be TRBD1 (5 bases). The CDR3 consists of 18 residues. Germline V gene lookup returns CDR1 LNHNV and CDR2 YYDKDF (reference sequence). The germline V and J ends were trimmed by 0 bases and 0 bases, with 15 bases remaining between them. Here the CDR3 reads CATSREGDSLISNQPQHF. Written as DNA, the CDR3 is TGTGCCACCAGCAGAGAGGGAGACAGCCTTATTAGCAATCAGCCCCAGCATTTT.

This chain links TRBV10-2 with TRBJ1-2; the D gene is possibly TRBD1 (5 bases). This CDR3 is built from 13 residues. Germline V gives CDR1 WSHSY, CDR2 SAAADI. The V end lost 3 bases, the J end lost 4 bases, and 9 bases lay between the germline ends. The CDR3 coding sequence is TGCGCCAGCAGTGATGACAGCCCCTATGGCTACACCTTC. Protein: CASSDDSPYGYTF.

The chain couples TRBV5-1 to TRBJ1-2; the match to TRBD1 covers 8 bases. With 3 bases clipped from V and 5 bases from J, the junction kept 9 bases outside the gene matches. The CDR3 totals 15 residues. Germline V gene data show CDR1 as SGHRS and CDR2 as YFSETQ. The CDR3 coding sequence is TGCGCCAGCAGCTCCCCGGGACAGGAGACTTATGGCTACACCTTC. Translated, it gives CASSSPGQETYGYTF.

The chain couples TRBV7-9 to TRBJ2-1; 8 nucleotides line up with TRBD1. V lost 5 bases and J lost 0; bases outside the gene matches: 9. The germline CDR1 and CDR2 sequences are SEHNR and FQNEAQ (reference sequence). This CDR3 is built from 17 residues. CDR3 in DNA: TGTGCCAGCAGCCACGACAGGGGAATGGTCTCCTACAATGAGCAGTTCTTC. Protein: CASSHDRGMVSYNEQFF.

Here the CDR3 reads CASEDLNYGYTF. The CDR3 coding sequence is TGTGCCAGCGAGGACCTAAACTATGGCTACACCTTC. The chain carries TRBV2 and TRBJ1-2; the D is unclear. CDR3 length equals 12 residues. Germline loops: CDR1 SNHLY, CDR2 FYNNEI. Trimming cost V 8 bases and J 2 bases, with 9 bases left between them.

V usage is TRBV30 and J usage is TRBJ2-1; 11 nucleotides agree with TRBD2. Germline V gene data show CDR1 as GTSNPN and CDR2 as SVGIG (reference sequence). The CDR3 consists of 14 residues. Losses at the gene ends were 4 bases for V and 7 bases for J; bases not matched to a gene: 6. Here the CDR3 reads CAWNILAGDNEQFF. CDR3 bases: TGTGCCTGGAACATACTAGCGGGAGATAATGAGCAGTTCTTC.

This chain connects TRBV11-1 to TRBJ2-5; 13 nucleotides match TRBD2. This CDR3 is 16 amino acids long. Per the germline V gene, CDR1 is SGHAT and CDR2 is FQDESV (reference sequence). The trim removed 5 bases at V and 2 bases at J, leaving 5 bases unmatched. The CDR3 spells CASSIRLAGGQETQYF. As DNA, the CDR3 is TGTGCCAGCAGCATCCGACTAGCGGGAGGTCAAGAGACCCAGTACTTC.

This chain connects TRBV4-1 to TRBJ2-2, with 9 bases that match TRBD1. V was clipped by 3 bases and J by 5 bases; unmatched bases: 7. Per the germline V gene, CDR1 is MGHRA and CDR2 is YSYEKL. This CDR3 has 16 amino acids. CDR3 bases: TGCGCCAGCAGCCAGAGGGGGGACAGGGCGACCGGGGAGCTGTTTTTT. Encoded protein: CASSQRGDRATGELFF.